This T cell receptor beta chain was recovered during a study of blood T cells in healthy people across ages. Then a second PCR, running about 7 to 11 cycles, was carried out with a sample-barcoded 5' primer and a J-beta primer mix. Every sample produced at least 2.5 million CDR3-containing paired-end reads. TCRdb re-called the 5' RACE reads with MiXCR, one entry per CDR3 protein. The top ten hold approximately 4% of the sample, which has about 720,000 distinct CDR3 sequences, 20% to 25% seen once. The V and J ends lost 0 bases and 3 bases respectively, with 0 bases between them. The CDR3 runs to 10 residues. Per germline, CDR1 SQVTM and CDR2 ANQGSEA. This clonotype was seen at least ten times. Its antigen is unidentified. Broader study findings: It was the long-lived donors that had more naive CD4+ cells and higher diversity than aged donors.

The data were also submitted as part of a second study, on T cells of mothers and their children.

The clonotype originates from a boy aged 5-17 years in good health. The gene calls are TRBV29-1 and TRBJ2-7; D unresolved. The source material was blood. The CDR3 sequence: CSVEDYEQYF. The CDR3 DNA reads as TGCAGCGTTGAAGACTACGAGCAGTACTTC.